This T cell receptor (beta chain) comes out of a study of blood T cell repertoires in COVID-19. The overall study: Sources were T cells, B-cell-depleted T cells, or PBMCs; the material itself was cDNA or gDNA.

The study drew participants aged roughly 18 to 95 years from about two dozen US areas. With V trimmed by 5 bases and J by 16 bases, 9 bases remained unmatched. Germline V gene sequence: CDR1 LNHDA, CDR2 SQIVND (reference sequence). CDR3 length: 13 residues. Under the authors' procedure: Nucleated cell counts were estimated from reference gene primer amplification. Some clones are missing from TCRdb's copy, which holds only in-frame ones; the method was immunoSEQ multiplex PCR. V, J and clone size were drawn from that table, and D and trimming were deduced from the DNA. The table shows 110,000 to 150,000 clones, with around 86% occurring only once.

The TCR sequence derives from a man in his 60s who had recovered from COVID-19. The source material was PBMCs or T cells enriched from blood (not recorded which). The chain recombines TRBV19 with TRBJ2-1; 12 nucleotides line up with TRBD2. The CDR3 sequence: CASSSRLAGELFF. The CDR3 region has the DNA TGTGCCAGTAGTTCCCGACTAGCGGGGGAGTTATTCTTC.